A single sample is the source of the 20 T cell receptor beta chains below, sequenced in a study of CD8+CD57+ T cells in acquired aplastic anemia. TCR beta VDJ combinations and CDR3 sequences were profiled from genomic DNA. One entry per CDR3 protein, called by TCRdb with MiXCR from the reads. The data show 150,000 to 200,000 distinct CDR3 sequences, about 44% seen once. Those patients picked for sequencing had displayed CD8+CD57+ cell expansion on flow cytometry. Material for sequencing was sorted CD4+, CD8+, or CD8+CD57+ T cells (not recorded which) from PBMCs. The source of these receptors is a human donor with aplastic anemia.

Many counts were recorded for this clonotype. The V gene is TRBV6-1, the J gene TRBJ1-2; weak D call: TRBD1 (5 bases). Germline CDR1 MNHNS, CDR2 SASEGT. The CDR3 totals 15 residues. V was cut by 6 bases and J by 8 bases, with 22 bases left in between. The DNA for the CDR3 is TGTGCCAGCAGGATAGACAGTATGAGGGGCGCAGGCTACACCTTC. This codes for CASRIDSMRGAGYTF.

The chain carries TRBV29-1 and TRBJ1-1; 10 bases align to TRBD1. This CDR3 comprises 14 residues. V lost 6 bases and J lost 5; bases outside the gene matches: 9. The V gene's germline CDR1 is SQVTM and CDR2 ANQGSEA. CDR3 region: CSVEPGQGITEAFF. CDR3 coding DNA: TGCAGCGTGGAACCGGGACAGGGGATTACTGAAGCTTTCTTT.

The sample holds many counts of this clonotype. CDR3: CASSTGQGALGGNTIYF. The CDR3 nucleotides read TGCGCCAGCAGCACAGGACAGGGGGCATTGGGTGGAAACACCATATATTTT. The rearrangement links TRBV5-1 to TRBJ1-3, with 11 nucleotides matching TRBD1. V lost 4 bases to trimming and J lost 3 bases; unmatched junction nucleotides: 9. CDR3 length: 17 residues. Germline V gives CDR1 SGHRS, CDR2 YFSETQ.

The rearrangement links TRBV5-6 to TRBJ2-7; D is possibly TRBD1 (6 bases). The germline V and J ends were trimmed by 7 bases and 2 bases, with 16 bases remaining between them. Germline V gene data show CDR1 as SGHDT and CDR2 as YYEEEE. The CDR3 contains 14 residues. CDR3 amino acids: CASCPPGDTYEQYF. The CDR3, as DNA: TGTGCCAGCTGCCCCCCAGGGGACACCTACGAGCAGTACTTC.

The J gene is TRBJ2-3, the V gene TRBV7-8, with a tentative D call TRBD1 (5 bases). Germline CDR1 and CDR2: SGHVS and FQNEAQ. Trimming cost V 1 base and J 0 bases, with 8 bases left between them. This CDR3 is 15 amino acids long. This chain's CDR3 is CASSLGPGSTDTQYF. CDR3 nucleotide sequence: TGTGCCAGCAGCTTAGGGCCAGGGAGCACAGATACGCAGTATTTT. The variable domain in full, completed from reference TRBV7-8 and TRBJ2-3, reads GAGVSQSPRYKVAKRGQDVALRCDPISGHVSLFWYQQALGQGPEFLTYFQNEAQLDKSGLPSDRFFAERPEGSVSTLKIQRTQQEDSAVYLCASSLGPGSTDTQYFGPGTRLTVL.

This chain links TRBV15 with TRBJ2-1, with TRBD2 matching over 7 bases. Trimming cost V 5 bases and J 7 bases; bases outside gene matches: 11. CDR3 length: 15 amino acids. Germline lookup yields CDR1 LNHNV and CDR2 YYDKDF (reference sequence). The CDR3 spells CATSFAGVGGNEQFF. The CDR3 coding sequence is TGTGCCACCAGCTTCGCGGGAGTAGGTGGGAATGAGCAGTTCTTC.

This clonotype has a count of ten or more. This sequence joins TRBV20-1 and TRBJ1-4; D gene ambiguous. CDR1 is DFQATT and CDR2 is SNEGSKA in the germline V gene (reference sequence). Trimming took off 1 base at V and 8 bases at J, with 14 bases between the two ends. This CDR3 region has 14 residues. The CDR3 here is CSARGGIVSEKLFF. The CDR3 coding sequence is TGCAGTGCTAGAGGAGGGATTGTCTCGGAAAAACTGTTTTTT.

In its sample, this clonotype was seen many times. The chain recombines TRBV25-1 with TRBJ1-2, with D hard to call. The CDR3 totals 12 residues. Trimming stripped 4 bases from V and 4 bases from J, with 7 bases between. Germline V lookup: CDR1 MGHDK, CDR2 SYGVNS. CDR3 sequence (DNA): TGTGCCAGCAGTGGTCCCGGCTATGGCTACACCTTC. Protein product: CASSGPGYGYTF.

This clonotype was recorded a few times. The J gene is TRBJ1-1, the V gene TRBV10-3; D uncertain. Looked up from germline, CDR1 is ENHRY and CDR2 is SYGVKD. V lost 0 bases and J 1 base, leaving 9 bases between the germline ends. The CDR3 covers 15 residues. Here the CDR3 reads CAISESGGRNTEAFF. For the CDR3, the DNA is TGTGCCATCAGTGAGTCGGGCGGGAGGAACACTGAAGCTTTCTTT.

This clonotype was observed many times. The chain recombines TRBV10-3 with TRBJ2-7; 7 positions agree with TRBD2. CDR3 length equals 11 residues. Per germline, CDR1 ENHRY and CDR2 SYGVKD. V shed 10 bases and J 7 bases; nucleotides not matched to a gene: 7. The CDR3 DNA sequence: TGTGCCACGAAGCGGGAAGGGGAGCAGTACTTC. Encoded protein: CATKREGEQYF.

CDR3 sequence (DNA): TGTGCCAGCAGTATAGGGGGCGAAGGATCCGGGGAGCTGTTTTTT. Amino acid sequence: CASSIGGEGSGELFF. The chain couples TRBV9 to TRBJ2-2; TRBD1 matches at 7 bases. V lost 5 bases and J lost 6; bases outside the gene matches: 10. The germline V gene encodes CDR1 SGDLS and CDR2 YYNGEE. This CDR3 contains 15 residues.

This chain joins TRBV25-1 and TRBJ2-2; D is ambiguous. V was trimmed by 3 bases and J by 4 bases, leaving 12 bases between them. Germline V CDR1 and CDR2: MGHDK, SYGVNS. There are 15 residues in the CDR3. CDR3 DNA: TGTGCCAGCAGTGAGGTAATGGGTCGCACCGGGGAGCTGTTTTTT. Its protein is CASSEVMGRTGELFF.

The J gene is TRBJ2-4, the V gene TRBV5-1; 8 nucleotides line up with TRBD2. V dropped 0 bases and J dropped 6; count of bases not matched to a gene: 2. Germline CDR1 reads SGHRS; CDR2 reads YFSETQ. This CDR3 contains 14 residues. CDR3 sequence (DNA): TGCGCCAGCAGCTTGGACGGGGGGGCAAACATTCAGTACTTC. Amino acids: CASSLDGGANIQYF. The variable domain in full, with the rest retrieved from reference TRBV5-1 and TRBJ2-4, is KAGVTQTPRYLIKTRGQQVTLSCSPISGHRSVSWYQQTPGQGLQFLFEYFSETQRNKGNFPGRFSGRQFSNSRSEMNVSTLELGDSALYLCASSLDGGANIQYFGAGTRLSVL.

The chain joins TRBV20-1 to TRBJ2-5, with TRBD2 as a possible D gene (5 bases). The CDR3 sequence is 12 residues long. Germline V CDR1 and CDR2: DFQATT, SNEGSKA (reference sequence). V dropped 3 bases and J dropped 7 bases, with 12 bases sitting between them. CDR3 residues: CSASEEVATQYF. The CDR3 DNA reads TGCAGTGCTAGTGAGGAGGTGGCGACCCAGTACTTC.

Concerning this clonotype: The conserved phenylalanine or tryptophan is not found at the CDR3 terminus, so this likely reflects a read error. V gene TRBV5-1 combines with J gene TRBJ2-2; no clear D. In germline, CDR1 is SGHRS, CDR2 YFSETQ. The CDR3 extends over 18 amino acids. V lost 0 bases and J lost 5, with 20 bases in between. As DNA, the CDR3 is TGCGCCAGCAGCTTGGACGTCAGGCGTCCCACTACGACCGGGGAGCTGTTTTTG. Translated: CASSLDVRRPTTTGELFL.

The chain has TRBV9 and TRBJ1-3; TRBD1 matches 9 bases. There are 15 residues in the CDR3. Germline V CDR1 and CDR2: SGDLS, YYNGEE. The trim removed 4 bases at V and 2 bases at J, leaving 4 bases unmatched. This CDR3 reads CASSINRGPGNTIYF. CDR3 in DNA: TGTGCCAGCAGCATCAACAGGGGGCCTGGAAACACCATATATTTT.

This clonotype came up a few times. This sequence joins TRBV27 and TRBJ2-6; D possibly corresponds to TRBD2 (6 bases). CDR1 and CDR2 from the germline V gene are MNHEY and SMNVEV (reference sequence). The CDR3 has 18 residues. Trimming took 2 bases from V and 4 from J, leaving 18 bases between them. The CDR3 region has the DNA TGTGCCAGCAGTTTAACTGGTGTGGGGAGGACCGGGGCCAACGTCCTGACTTTC. Its translation: CASSLTGVGRTGANVLTF.

The rearrangement links TRBV19 to TRBJ1-5, with 10 bases aligning to TRBD1. The V gene's germline CDR1 is LNHDA and CDR2 SQIVND (reference sequence). The V gene end was trimmed by 10 bases and the J gene end by 6 bases; junction bases not matched to a gene: 9. CDR3 length: 14 amino acids. This chain's CDR3 is CATRDRGKSQPQHF. CDR3 in DNA: TGTGCCACCCGGGACAGGGGAAAGAGTCAGCCCCAGCATTTT.

On this clonotype: A read error may explain this, as a much larger clone is one base away. The V and J genes are TRBV2 and TRBJ2-3; 7 nucleotides align to TRBD1. This CDR3 contains 15 residues. Germline V gene data show CDR1 as SNHLY and CDR2 as FYNNEI. CDR3 loop: CACSALRQGGNTQYF. In nucleotides, the CDR3 is TGTGCCTGCAGTGCCCTGAGACAGGGCGGAAATACGCAGTATTTT.

CDR3: CASSLATQGELFF. CDR3 coding DNA: TGTGCCAGCAGCTTGGCGACGCAGGGGGAGCTGTTTTTT. This chain joins TRBV5-6 and TRBJ2-2, with unresolved D. The CDR3 has 13 residues. Germline values: CDR1 SGHDT, CDR2 YYEEEE. V was shortened by 0 bases and J by 8 bases, with 8 bases between the two germline ends.